This T cell receptor (beta chain) originates from a study of cytomegalovirus exposure and HLA in healthy donors. Of note for this clone: The target antigen is unknown.

General study findings and limits: Published work reported that the classifier diagnosed cytomegalovirus status with high specificity and sensitivity. Rare sequences made up most TCRs, while some public TCRs were found in many donors.

The germline CDR1 and CDR2 sequences are SGDLS and YYNGEE. V lost 2 bases and J lost 4, with 10 bases in between. The length of the CDR3 is 13 residues. Libraries were prepared by immunoSEQ multiplex PCR; TCRdb keeps only in-frame clonotypes and omits some of them. This table has about 130,000 clones, just under 90% appearing once. This chain uses TRBV9 with TRBJ2-7; possibly TRBD1 for D (5 bases). This sequence was found in a woman in her thirties in good health and CMV-seropositive. What was sequenced was PBMCs. This chain's CDR3 is CASSVAPGYEQYF. CDR3 nucleotides: TGTGCCAGCAGCGTGGCCCCAGGGTACGAGCAGTACTTC.